The source of this T cell receptor (beta chain) is a study of T cell responses to AZD1222 COVID-19 vaccine. Study-level points and caveats: Most donors were white British and more were female, and clonal diversity was possibly underestimated. It was only a handful of AZD1222 recipients who were seropositive at baseline.

In the case of this clone: Its antigen is not identified.

Libraries were prepared by immunoSEQ multiplex PCR; TCRdb keeps only in-frame clonotypes and omits some of them. The sample has about 130,000 clones; about nine tenths are singletons. CDR1 is GTSNPN and CDR2 is SVGIG in the germline V gene (reference sequence). The length of the CDR3 is 13 residues. V gave up 6 bases and J gave up 0 bases; unmatched junction bases: 5. The material sequenced was peripheral blood, taken 28 days after the second AZD1222 dose. The clonotype comes from an adult who received the AZD1222 COVID-19 vaccine. The rearrangement joins TRBV30 to TRBJ2-7; TRBD1 matches at 7 bases. The CDR3 loop is CACYRGASYEQYF. The CDR3, as DNA: TGTGCCTGTTACAGGGGAGCCTCCTACGAGCAGTACTTC.